These 28 T cell receptor beta chains were all obtained from the same sample, sequenced in a study of cytomegalovirus exposure and HLA in healthy donors. Use of 60 Vbeta and 13 Jbeta primers characterized the PCR. Method: immunoSEQ multiplex PCR; TCRdb's copy keeps in-frame clones and lacks some. The repertoire holds 100,000 or so clones, with approximately 80% as singletons. Sequenced input: PBMCs. The receptors originated from a human donor in good health.

The CDR3 nucleotides are TGTGCCAGCAGTGTCCCTGACAACTCCTACGAGCAGTACTTC. It codes for CASSVPDNSYEQYF. The chain has TRBV6-1 and TRBJ2-7; D remains ambiguous. CDR3 length equals 14 residues. Trimming shortened V by 4 bases and J by 0 bases, and 10 bases separated the two germline ends. Looked up from germline, CDR1 is MNHNS and CDR2 is SASEGT.

This sequence joins TRBV4-1 and TRBJ1-4, with D tentatively TRBD1 (5 bases). Trimming pared 0 bases from V and 8 bases from J, leaving 13 bases between. There are 15 residues in the CDR3. Germline lookup yields CDR1 MGHRA and CDR2 YSYEKL. The CDR3 sequence is CASSQDFRVGEKLFF. For the CDR3, the DNA is TGCGCCAGCAGCCAAGACTTCAGGGTTGGGGAAAAACTGTTTTTT.

This clone appeared a few times. This chain links TRBV7-2 with TRBJ2-4, with D uncertain. The CDR3 runs 14 residues. From germline, CDR1 is SGHTA and CDR2 FQGNSA. V lost 1 base and J 7 bases, leaving 11 bases between the germline ends. The CDR3 region is CASSLGQRSNIQYF. CDR3 nucleotides: TGTGCCAGCAGCTTAGGGCAGAGGTCGAACATTCAGTACTTC.

The CDR3 DNA is TGTGCCAGCAGTTCCGGGAGCCTTTCTGAAGCTTTCTTT. Translating gives CASSSGSLSEAFF. The V call is TRBV28, the J call TRBJ1-1; no firm D call. V lost 4 bases and J lost 6, with 12 bases in between. Germline V gives CDR1 MDHEN, CDR2 SYDVKM. This CDR3 spans 13 amino acids.

The rearrangement joins TRBV7-6 to TRBJ2-1; 7 bases line up with TRBD2. The CDR3 spans 14 residues. Germline-derived CDR1 and CDR2 are SGHVS and FNYEAQ. After removal of 5 bases from V and 7 bases from J, the junction contained 8 bases not matched to a gene. The CDR3 region is CASSPPGGLNEQFF. In nucleotides, the CDR3 is TGTGCCAGCAGCCCCCCGGGGGGACTAAATGAGCAGTTCTTC.

The chain has TRBV9 and TRBJ1-5, with D perhaps matching TRBD1 (6 bases). CDR1 and CDR2 (germline): SGDLS, YYNGEE. V gave up 0 bases and J gave up 5 bases, with 12 bases separating them. The CDR3 totals 15 residues. CDR3 sequence (DNA): TGTGCCAGCAGCGTAGGAGGGGGTGGGGATCAGCCCCAGCATTTT. This translates into CASSVGGGGDQPQHF.

The chain couples TRBV7-2 to TRBJ2-5; 7 positions agree with TRBD1. J lost 5 bases, V lost 1 base, and 7 bases had no gene match. The CDR3 consists of 15 residues. The V gene's germline CDR1 is SGHTA and CDR2 FQGNSA. DNA of the CDR3: TGTGCCAGCAGCTTAGGACAGGGTAGGCGGGAGACCCAGTACTTC. Encoded protein: CASSLGQGRRETQYF.

The V and J genes are TRBV6-5 and TRBJ2-5, with 9 bases fitting TRBD2. CDR1 MNHEY and CDR2 SVGAGI come from the germline V gene. The CDR3 is 16 amino acids. V trimming: 1 base; J trimming: 1 base; junction bases outside the gene matches: 4. The CDR3 DNA follows: TGTGCCAGCAGTTACTTAGCGGGAGCCACCCAAGAGACCCAGTACTTC. Its translation is CASSYLAGATQETQYF.

The CDR3 loop reads CATTIAGGPTDTQYF. CDR3 nucleotides: TGTGCCACTACGATAGCGGGAGGGCCCACAGATACGCAGTATTTT. The chain combines TRBV11-2 with TRBJ2-3; 11 positions match TRBD2. CDR3 length: 15 residues. The junction had 8 bases not matched to a gene; V was cut back by 10 bases and J by 2 bases. The germline V gene has CDR1 SGHAT and CDR2 FQNNGV. Drawing the rest from reference TRBV11-2 and TRBJ2-3, the complete variable domain is EAGVAQSPRYKIIEKRQSVAFWCNPISGHATLYWYQQILGQGPKLLIQFQNNGVVDDSQLPKDRFSAERLKGVDSTLKIQPAKLEDSAVYLCATTIAGGPTDTQYFGPGTRLTVL.

The chain has TRBV27 and TRBJ1-5; 7 positions match TRBD1. CDR3 size: 14 residues. V shed 8 bases, J shed 7 bases, and the junction held 11 bases outside the gene matches. CDR1 and CDR2 (germline): MNHEY, SMNVEV (reference sequence). In nucleotides, the CDR3 is TGTGCCAGCGGGTCCGGGCAGGGGGACCAGCCCCAGCATTTT. It is translated as CASGSGQGDQPQHF.

V and J are TRBV29-1 and TRBJ2-7; TRBD1 matches at 7 bases. J lost 0 bases, V lost 3 bases, and 5 bases had no gene match. The CDR3 totals 14 residues. The germline gives CDR1 SQVTM, CDR2 ANQGSEA. In DNA, the CDR3 is TGCAGCGTTGAGGGGGACAGAGGCTCCTACGAGCAGTACTTC. The encoded protein is CSVEGDRGSYEQYF.

This clone has a handful of counts. The chain carries TRBV27 and TRBJ1-5, with 7 bases lining up with TRBD1. With 7 bases clipped from V and 4 bases from J, the junction kept 7 bases outside the gene matches. From germline, CDR1 is MNHEY and CDR2 SMNVEV (reference sequence). CDR3 length: 14 amino acids. CDR3 bases: TGTGCCAGCACCTCGACAGGGAGAAATCAGCCCCAGCATTTT. This translates into CASTSTGRNQPQHF.

This chain links TRBV29-1 with TRBJ2-2; TRBD1 matches 7 bases. Unmatched junction bases numbered 6, after V lost 6 bases and J lost 5 bases. CDR1 and CDR2 (germline): SQVTM, ANQGSEA. The CDR3 consists of 13 residues. The CDR3, as DNA: TGCAGCGTGGCCGGGACAGTAACCGGGGAGCTGTTTTTT. Amino acids: CSVAGTVTGELFF.

The chain links TRBV7-9 to TRBJ2-5, with TRBD1 identical over 8 bases. The ends lost 5 bases at V and 4 bases at J; junction bases unmatched: 9. Germline lookup yields CDR1 SEHNR and CDR2 FQNEAQ (reference sequence). The CDR3 runs to 15 residues. CDR3 coding DNA: TGTGCCAGCAGCCTTATTTCAGGGGGCGGAGAGACCCAGTACTTC. It yields the protein CASSLISGGGETQYF.

The chain recombines TRBV9 with TRBJ1-6; D perhaps matches TRBD1 (5 bases). The CDR3 has 15 residues. The V and J ends lost 0 bases and 10 bases respectively, with 14 bases between them. Per the germline V gene, CDR1 is SGDLS and CDR2 is YYNGEE. CDR3 residues: CASSVEPEPGSPLHF. Here the CDR3 DNA reads TGTGCCAGCAGCGTAGAACCAGAACCAGGGTCACCCCTCCACTTT.

The genes are TRBV5-1 and TRBJ2-7; the D is unclear. V was pared by 4 bases and J by 6 bases, with 11 bases between. This CDR3 is built from 12 residues. Germline V gene data show CDR1 as SGHRS and CDR2 as YFSETQ. The CDR3 region is CASSPGNREQYF. In DNA, the CDR3 is TGCGCCAGCAGCCCGGGTAATCGCGAGCAGTACTTC.

The chain couples TRBV5-1 to TRBJ1-4; possible D gene TRBD1, 5 bases. The germline V gene has CDR1 SGHRS and CDR2 YFSETQ. There are 15 residues in the CDR3. Trimming left V 3 bases short and J 3 bases short, with 12 bases between. This CDR3 is CASSSGDRPNEKLFF. CDR3 bases: TGCGCCAGCAGCTCGGGCGACAGACCTAATGAAAAACTGTTTTTT.

The chain couples TRBV10-3 to TRBJ2-7, with 7 positions matching TRBD1. This CDR3 is built from 14 residues. Germline V gene lookup returns CDR1 ENHRY and CDR2 SYGVKD. Losses at the gene ends were 8 bases for V and 6 bases for J; bases not matched to a gene: 13. DNA for the CDR3: TGTGCCATCGGATCCCCGGGACAGCAGACCGAGCAGTACTTC. Translating it yields CAIGSPGQQTEQYF.

In this sample, this clone turned up a few times. The CDR3, as DNA: TGCGCCAGCAGCTTGGGGAGTGAGCGGTACGAGCAGTACTTC. Residues: CASSLGSERYEQYF. The V and J genes are TRBV5-1 and TRBJ2-7, with D perhaps TRBD2 (5 bases). V dropped 0 bases and J dropped 4 bases, with 11 bases sitting between them. Germline-derived CDR1 and CDR2 are SGHRS and YFSETQ. The CDR3 runs 14 residues.

The chain employs TRBV15 and TRBJ1-2, with 8 bases matching TRBD1. The V gene's germline CDR1 is LNHNV and CDR2 YYDKDF (reference sequence). The J segment lost 3 bases and the V segment lost 1 base, leaving 4 bases of the junction unmatched. The CDR3 loop spans 15 amino acids. In DNA form, the CDR3 reads TGTGCCACCAGCAGAGGGACAGGGAATGACTATGGCTACACCTTC. It encodes CATSRGTGNDYGYTF.

The rearrangement links TRBV5-1 to TRBJ1-1; maybe TRBD1 (6 bases). The V and J ends lost 1 base and 5 bases respectively, with 12 bases between them. Germline CDR1 reads SGHRS; CDR2 reads YFSETQ. The CDR3 has 14 amino acids. CDR3 DNA sequence: TGCGCCAGCAGCTTGTGGGGGCACGGGACTGAAGCTTTCTTT. Translation gives CASSLWGHGTEAFF.

The chain recombines TRBV2 with TRBJ2-5; tentatively, D is TRBD1 (5 bases). CDR1 and CDR2 from the germline V gene are SNHLY and FYNNEI. V shed 3 bases and J shed 4 bases, with 9 bases lying between them. This CDR3 comprises 13 residues. CDR3 protein: CASSEVQGETQYF. CDR3 coding DNA: TGTGCCAGCAGTGAGGTTCAGGGAGAGACCCAGTACTTC.

The V call is TRBV19, the J call TRBJ1-5; TRBD1 matches at 7 bases. J lost 2 bases, V lost 6 bases, and 4 bases had no gene match. This CDR3 has 14 amino acids. In germline, CDR1 is LNHDA, CDR2 SQIVND (reference sequence). CDR3 loop: CASRTGSGNQPQHF. The CDR3 DNA follows: TGTGCCAGTAGGACAGGGTCGGGCAATCAGCCCCAGCATTTT.

V and J are TRBV28 and TRBJ1-4; TRBD1 matches at 7 bases. CDR1 is MDHEN, CDR2 SYDVKM, per germline. The CDR3 sequence is 15 residues long. Trimming took 7 bases from V and 5 from J; bases not matched to a gene: 10. The DNA for the CDR3 is TGTGCCAGCACCCCACAGGGGACTTCAAATGAAAAACTGTTTTTT. Its protein is CASTPQGTSNEKLFF.

The chain couples TRBV6-5 to TRBJ1-2; D remains unclear. Trimming took 7 bases from V and 7 from J, leaving 16 bases between them. CDR1 and CDR2 (germline): MNHEY, SVGAGI. The CDR3 extends over 13 amino acids. The CDR3 coding sequence is TGTGCCAGCACGAGCCCGGGAGCGGTTGGCTACACCTTC. Its protein is CASTSPGAVGYTF.

The CDR3 DNA follows: TGCGCCAGCAGCCCTGGGGCGTCGCGGGAGTACCACGAGCAGTACTTC. Translated, it gives CASSPGASREYHEQYF. The chain links TRBV5-1 to TRBJ2-7; 7 positions agree with TRBD2. The V gene's germline CDR1 is SGHRS and CDR2 YFSETQ. CDR3 length equals 16 residues. Germline trimming cut 4 bases from V and 5 bases from J; bases unmatched to any gene: 15.

This clone was picked up one time. The chain carries TRBV19 and TRBJ2-1; TRBD2 is a possible D gene (6 bases). Germline loops: CDR1 LNHDA, CDR2 SQIVND (reference sequence). CDR3 size: 12 residues. Trimming took 3 bases from V and 9 from J, leaving 9 bases between them. Here the CDR3 DNA reads TGTGCCAGTAGTATTTGGGGAGGTGAGCAGTTCTTC. Its protein is CASSIWGGEQFF.

The chain couples TRBV5-4 to TRBJ2-6; TRBD2 is a possible D gene (6 bases). Germline values: CDR1 SGHNT, CDR2 YYREEE (reference sequence). The CDR3 runs to 16 residues. V shed 0 bases and J shed 2 bases, with 9 bases lying between them. The chain's CDR3 is CASSLGGEAGANVLTF. CDR3 coding DNA: TGTGCCAGCAGCTTGGGCGGGGAAGCTGGGGCCAACGTCCTGACTTTC.